This T cell receptor (beta chain) emerged from a study of Ad26.COV2.S vaccination and SARS-CoV-2 variants. Overall study findings and caveats: Analyses that measured TCR breadth and depth may have underestimated total T cell responses. Breadth, reportedly substantial, characterized the spike-specific CD8+ and CD4+ T cell responses after vaccination.

Assay used: immunoSEQ multiplex PCR; TCRdb lists only in-frame clones, some missing. The sample has some 330,000 clones, roughly 90% seen once. Points on this clone: Its target is not known.

This sample's treatment: some 20 received Ad26.COV2.S at low or high dose, single or two shots; 5 received placebo; per-sample allocation not given. Samples analyzed were those drawn on day 63 after the first vaccine or placebo injection. V was cut by 4 bases and J by 6 bases, with 25 bases left in between. Germline assignment: CDR1 SGHTS and CDR2 YDEGEE. There are 17 residues in the CDR3. The sequence was obtained from a person between 18 and 65 years old who received the Ad26.COV2.S COVID-19 vaccine or a placebo. V is TRBV5-8 and J is TRBJ1-1, with D possibly matching TRBD1 (6 bases). Sequences were derived from peripheral blood, sampled in a trial of Ad26.COV2.S vaccine versus placebo. Here the CDR3 DNA reads TGTGCCAGCAGCCAAACAGGGTTGCATGTCATCAATCCTGAAGCTTTCTTT. This encodes CASSQTGLHVINPEAFF.